These 27 T cell receptor beta chains share one sample of origin, sequenced in a study of read filtering for tumor transcriptome and immune sequencing. The library was built from about 370 ng RNA with molecular barcoded adaptors for alpha/delta and beta/gamma chains. TCRdb independently ran MiXCR on the reads; one entry per CDR3 protein. The sample includes some 38,000 distinct CDR3 sequences, approximately 10% of them seen just once. The specimen was a population of CD138-negative cells sorted from bone marrow. Source of these receptors: a donor aged 40 or over with multiple myeloma.

This clonotype was seen ten or more times. The chain employs TRBV6-1 and TRBJ2-3; the match to TRBD2 covers 16 bases. V shed 6 bases, J shed 7 bases, and the junction held 10 bases outside the gene matches. This CDR3 region has 17 residues. CDR1 MNHNS and CDR2 SASEGT come from the germline V gene. CDR3 DNA sequence: TGTGCCAGCAGAGGGGCCGGGACTAGCGGGGGGGAGTATACGCAGTATTTT. This codes for CASRGAGTSGGEYTQYF.

Many counts were recorded for this clonotype. This chain connects TRBV28 to TRBJ2-1, with TRBD2 matching 9 bases. From germline, CDR1 is MDHEN and CDR2 SYDVKM. Trimming cost V 6 bases and J 7 bases; bases outside gene matches: 13. This CDR3 has 16 residues. CDR3 loop: CASSPLAGSIGNEQFF. In DNA, the CDR3 is TGTGCCAGCAGCCCGCTAGCGGGGTCCATCGGGAATGAGCAGTTCTTC.

Ten or more counts support this clonotype. The V call is TRBV6-2 or TRBV6-3, the J call TRBJ2-2; D is unresolved. The V end lost 3 bases, the J end lost 4 bases, and 9 bases lay between the germline ends. The CDR3 sequence is 14 residues long. The germline V gene has CDR1 MNHEY and CDR2 SVGEGT. CDR3 loop: CASSYQDGTGELFF. CDR3 DNA: TGTGCCAGCAGTTATCAGGACGGCACCGGGGAGCTGTTTTTT.

The sample holds many counts of this clonotype. This chain links TRBV4-1 with TRBJ2-7; D remains ambiguous. The CDR3 is made up of 13 amino acids. Per germline, CDR1 MGHRA and CDR2 YSYEKL. V dropped 4 bases and J dropped 2 bases, with 9 bases sitting between them. As DNA, the CDR3 is TGCGCCAGCAGCCCACCGTGGGCCTACGAGCAGTACTTC. It translates to CASSPPWAYEQYF.

Ten or more counts support this clonotype. This chain joins TRBV30 and TRBJ2-5; no definite D call. This CDR3 region has 11 residues. Germline CDR1 and CDR2: GTSNPN and SVGIG (reference sequence). V lost 6 bases to trimming and J lost 5 bases, with 10 bases between them. Here the CDR3 reads CACSQGETQYF. The CDR3 DNA follows: TGTGCCTGCTCCCAAGGGGAGACCCAGTACTTC.

Ten or more counts support this clonotype. The rearrangement joins TRBV7-2 to TRBJ1-2, with D possibly matching TRBD1 (5 bases). The CDR3 length is 14 residues. V was shortened by 3 bases and J by 7 bases, with 15 bases between the two germline ends. CDR1 SGHTA and CDR2 FQGNSA come from the germline V gene. The CDR3 loop is CASSFSQGDSGYTF. The CDR3 coding sequence is TGTGCCAGCAGCTTCAGTCAAGGGGACTCTGGCTACACCTTC.

In its sample, this clonotype was seen a few times. The gene calls are TRBV23-1 and TRBJ2-5; D perhaps matches TRBD2 (5 bases). TRBV23-1 is an ORF for which the function is uncertain. V lost 4 bases and J 0 bases, leaving 12 bases between the germline ends. The CDR3 has 15 amino acids. The CDR3 sequence is CASSRRRENQETQYF. CDR3 nucleotides: TGCGCCAGCAGTCGCCGCCGGGAAAACCAAGAGACCCAGTACTTC.

Regarding this clonotype: A single base is all that separates this from a far larger clone, so a read error is likely. V is TRBV11-2 and J is TRBJ2-1; the D call may be TRBD1 or TRBD2 (6 bases each). The CDR3 length is 15 residues. V was cut by 5 bases and J by 0 bases, with 11 bases left in between. The germline V gene encodes CDR1 SGHAT and CDR2 FQNNGV. CDR3 nucleotide sequence: TGTGCCAGCAGCCCGGGGGCGAGCTCCTACAATGAGCAGTTCTTC. This codes for CASSPGASSYNEQFF.

This clonotype is categorized as medium-sized. The chain uses TRBV7-8 and TRBJ2-1; 14 bases are a match to TRBD2. The V gene end was trimmed by 5 bases and the J gene end by 1 base; junction bases not matched to a gene: 10. The germline V gene has CDR1 SGHVS and CDR2 FQNEAQ. This CDR3 is 19 amino acids long. CDR3: CASSPPPGLAGGSYNEQFF. The CDR3 nucleotides read TGTGCCAGCAGCCCACCACCCGGACTAGCGGGGGGATCCTACAATGAGCAGTTCTTC. The full variable domain, rest sourced from reference TRBV7-8 and TRBJ2-1, is GAGVSQSPRYKVAKRGQDVALRCDPISGHVSLFWYQQALGQGPEFLTYFQNEAQLDKSGLPSDRFFAERPEGSVSTLKIQRTQQEDSAVYLCASSPPPGLAGGSYNEQFFGPGTRLTVL.

With respect to this clonotype: The junction departs from the called germline gene at one end, perhaps through a read error. V is TRBV5-1 and J is TRBJ2-5, with 11 nucleotides matching TRBD2. Germline V gene data show CDR1 as SGHRS and CDR2 as YFSETQ. The CDR3 has 15 residues. The CDR3 nucleotides are TGCGCCAGCAGCTCAAGGCTAGCGGGGGGAGAGATCCAGTACTTC. Residues: CASSSRLAGGEIQYF.

This clonotype was counted many times. The chain is built from TRBV28 and TRBJ1-1; the match to TRBD1 covers 12 bases. The length of the CDR3 is 16 residues. From germline, CDR1 is MDHEN and CDR2 SYDVKM. Trimming removed 5 bases from V and 7 bases from J; junction bases left unmatched: 11. CDR3 nucleotide sequence: TGTGCCAGCAGTAGCCCGGGGGACAGGGGGCATAGTGAAGCTTTCTTT. Its translation: CASSSPGDRGHSEAFF.

The chain is built from TRBV5-1 and TRBJ2-7; D possibly corresponds to TRBD1 (6 bases). This CDR3 contains 16 residues. Germline assignment: CDR1 SGHRS and CDR2 YFSETQ. V lost 2 bases to trimming and J lost 6 bases, with 21 bases between them. CDR3 residues: CASSLVLGAQTGEQYF. Written as DNA, the CDR3 is TGCGCCAGCAGCTTAGTACTAGGGGCCCAGACAGGCGAGCAGTACTTC.

The chain links TRBV14 to TRBJ2-2, with D perhaps TRBD1 (6 bases). V lost 6 bases and J 2 bases, leaving 10 bases between the germline ends. This CDR3 is 14 amino acids long. Germline CDR1 reads SGHDN; CDR2 reads FVKESK. The chain's CDR3 is CASRETGNTGELFF. The CDR3 DNA reads as TGTGCCAGCAGGGAGACAGGAAACACCGGGGAGCTGTTTTTT. The full variable domain, completed using reference TRBV14 and TRBJ2-2, is EAGVTQFPSHSVIEKGQTVTLRCDPISGHDNLYWYRRVMGKEIKFLLHFVKESKQDESGMPNNRFLAERTGGTYSTLKVQPAELEDSGVYFCASRETGNTGELFFGEGSRLTVL.

The table lists this clonotype with many counts. V usage is TRBV10-3 and J usage is TRBJ2-5; no reliable D call. V was clipped by 6 bases and J by 1 base, with 15 bases between them. This CDR3 contains 15 residues. Germline lookup yields CDR1 ENHRY and CDR2 SYGVKD. Here the CDR3 reads CAIRAFDTPQETQYF. The CDR3 nucleotides are TGTGCCATCAGAGCCTTCGACACACCCCAAGAGACCCAGTACTTC.

This clonotype was seen ten or more times. The chain uses TRBV6-4 and TRBJ2-1; 9 positions agree with TRBD2. This CDR3 spans 17 amino acids. CDR1 and CDR2 (germline): MRHNA, SNTAGT. With 3 bases clipped from V and 7 bases from J, the junction kept 13 bases outside the gene matches. The CDR3 region is CASSESRLAARSNEQFF. CDR3 DNA sequence: TGTGCCAGCAGTGAGTCGAGACTAGCGGCCCGATCGAATGAGCAGTTCTTC.

In this sample, this clonotype turned up many times. The chain employs TRBV5-4 and TRBJ1-1; unclear D gene. V was trimmed by 0 bases and J by 8 bases, leaving 5 bases between them. The CDR3 is made up of 11 amino acids. CDR1 SGHNT and CDR2 YYREEE come from the germline V gene (reference sequence). The CDR3 DNA sequence: TGTGCCAGCAGCTTGGGAGCCGAAGCTTTCTTT. Amino acids: CASSLGAEAFF.

This clonotype was seen only a few times. The V and J genes are TRBV28 and TRBJ2-5, with D uncertain. This CDR3 is 13 amino acids long. V was clipped by 5 bases and J by 5 bases, with 12 bases between them. CDR1 is MDHEN and CDR2 is SYDVKM in the germline V gene. The CDR3 coding sequence is TGTGCCAGCAGTAGCTGGGCCGGGGAGACCCAGTACTTC. This gives the protein CASSSWAGETQYF.

In its sample, this clonotype was seen many times. The CDR3: CSARDRGTGGTQYF. The CDR3 nucleotides are TGCAGTGCTAGAGACCGAGGGACAGGGGGGACCCAGTACTTC. The rearrangement links TRBV20-1 to TRBJ2-5, with 11 bases fitting TRBD1. J gave up 7 bases and V 0 bases, and 4 bases lay outside the gene matches. The CDR3 runs 14 residues. The germline V gene encodes CDR1 DFQATT and CDR2 SNEGSKA (reference sequence).

About this clonotype: This may come from a read error, since a much larger clone is one base off. The rearrangement joins TRBV15 to TRBJ2-2; weak D call: TRBD2 (5 bases). Germline V CDR1 and CDR2: LNHNV, YYDKDF (reference sequence). The CDR3 consists of 15 residues. CDR3 sequence: CATSREQLGTGVLFF. The CDR3 DNA is TGTGCCACCAGCAGAGAACAGCTCGGCACCGGGGTGCTGTTTTTT.

As to this clonotype: A read error is possible here, since a much larger clone lies one base away. The chain carries TRBV28 and TRBJ2-2, with D possibly TRBD2 on 5 matching bases. This CDR3 is 12 amino acids long. Germline V CDR1 and CDR2: MDHEN, SYDVKM. The CDR3 DNA reads TGTGCCAGCAGTCCCTTCACCGGGGAGCTGTCTTTT. Protein sequence: CASSPFTGELSF.

This clonotype was seen ten or more times. This chain connects TRBV18 to TRBJ2-1; D is unclear. Germline V gives CDR1 KGHSH, CDR2 LQKENI. The CDR3 totals 13 residues. The V gene lost 3 bases and the J gene lost 7 bases, with 10 bases spanning the gap. The CDR3, as DNA: TGTGCCAGCTCACCTTCCACCCGGAATGAGCAGTTCTTC. Its translation is CASSPSTRNEQFF.

This clonotype was seen many times. The chain carries TRBV11-2 and TRBJ2-7; D possibly matches TRBD1 or TRBD2 (6 bases each). This CDR3 comprises 16 residues. V was cut by 3 bases and J by 1 base, with 16 bases left in between. CDR1 and CDR2 (germline): SGHAT, FQNNGV. The CDR3 DNA sequence: TGTGCCAGCAGCTTGGGAGGACAGCGTGGGTCCTACGAGCAGTACTTC. The encoded protein is CASSLGGQRGSYEQYF. Using reference TRBV11-2 and TRBJ2-7 for the parts outside the CDR3, the full variable domain is EAGVAQSPRYKIIEKRQSVAFWCNPISGHATLYWYQQILGQGPKLLIQFQNNGVVDDSQLPKDRFSAERLKGVDSTLKIQPAKLEDSAVYLCASSLGGQRGSYEQYFGPGTRLTVT.

This clonotype was seen at least ten times. The V gene is TRBV6-5, the J gene TRBJ1-2; the match to TRBD1 covers 7 bases. Germline values: CDR1 MNHEY, CDR2 SVGAGI. V lost 6 bases and J lost 4; bases outside the gene matches: 2. CDR3 length: 12 amino acids. CDR3 bases: TGTGCCAGCAGCTCAGGGGGCTATGGCTACACCTTC. It translates to CASSSGGYGYTF.

This clonotype occurred many times. The rearrangement joins TRBV7-2 to TRBJ2-6; D is perhaps TRBD2 (6 bases). Trimming pared 2 bases from V and 6 bases from J, leaving 14 bases between. CDR3 length: 16 amino acids. Germline V gene lookup returns CDR1 SGHTA and CDR2 FQGNSA. The chain's CDR3 is CASSLRQGGLANVLTF. The CDR3 coding sequence is TGTGCCAGCAGCTTACGGCAGGGAGGATTGGCCAACGTCCTGACTTTC.

This clonotype has at least ten counts. The chain is built from TRBV5-5 and TRBJ1-1; D ambiguous. V was trimmed by 1 base and J by 0 bases, leaving 7 bases between them. Germline V gene sequence: CDR1 SGHKS, CDR2 YYEKEE (reference sequence). This CDR3 is built from 14 residues. The CDR3 bases are TGTGCCAGCAGCTTGCGGCAGGTGAACACTGAAGCTTTCTTT. Protein: CASSLRQVNTEAFF.

This clonotype was seen repeatedly, ten times or more. The chain links TRBV3-1 to TRBJ2-7; 9 bases agree with TRBD1. The CDR3 contains 15 residues. Germline V CDR1 and CDR2: LGHDT, YNNKEL (reference sequence). J lost 7 bases, V lost 2 bases, and 9 bases had no gene match. The DNA for the CDR3 is TGTGCCAGCAGCCAACCCGGGACAGGGCTAGGGGAGCAGTACTTC. This sequence encodes CASSQPGTGLGEQYF.

As for this clonotype: This may come from a read error, since a much larger clone is one base off. CDR3 in amino acids: CASSPEHTVTDTQYF. In DNA form, the CDR3 reads TGTGCCAGCAGCCCCGAACATACTGTCACAGATACGCAGTATTTT. The gene calls are TRBV5-4 and TRBJ2-3, with D unresolved. Trimming stripped 4 bases from V and 2 bases from J, with 14 bases between. Germline lookup yields CDR1 SGHNT and CDR2 YYREEE (reference sequence). The CDR3 length is 15 residues.